This TCR beta chain appears in the sequencing data of a study of blood T cell repertoires in COVID-19. Whole-study context: The United States, Italy and Spain were the sources of the acute and convalescent COVID-19 samples. Sources were T cells, B-cell-depleted T cells, or PBMCs; the material itself was cDNA or gDNA.

Germline loops: CDR1 SGHVS, CDR2 FNYEAQ. Losses at the gene ends were 2 bases for V and 5 bases for J; bases not matched to a gene: 17. The CDR3 is made up of 19 amino acids. This clone was counted once. In the original analysis: Cell counts per sample came from amplifying reference gene primers. Profiled with immunoSEQ multiplex PCR; TCRdb holds only in-frame clones, not every one. For V, J and clone size, that table is used; D and trimming come from the DNA. The repertoire holds about 240,000 clones, with around four fifths as singletons. The chain joins TRBV7-6 to TRBJ2-3, with 9 bases that match TRBD2. The sequenced sample was peripheral blood. This clonotype originated in a man aged 30 to 45 who had recovered from COVID-19. As DNA, the CDR3 is TGTGCCAGCAGCTTAATGGCTAGCGGGGTATCCTCCATCGGAGATACGCAGTATTTT. Amino acid sequence: CASSLMASGVSSIGDTQYF. Together with reference TRBV7-6 and TRBJ2-3, the CDR3 gives the full variable domain: GAGVSQSPRYKVTKRGQDVALRCDPISGHVSLYWYRQALGQGPEFLTYFNYEAQQDKSGLPNDRFSAERPEGSISTLTIQRTEQRDSAMYRCASSLMASGVSSIGDTQYFGPGTRLTVL.